Listed below are T cell receptor beta chains from one sample, sequenced in a study of molecular identifiers for immune sequencing clone quantification. A single record per CDR3 protein comes from TCRdb applying MiXCR to the PCR reads. This sample carries fewer than 350,000 distinct CDR3 sequences, about 23% of them seen once, and the ten largest clones take 0.65% to 0.75%. The source material was naive CD8+ T cells from blood, with Jurkat cell RNA spiked in. The receptor source for this set is a human donor in good health. Some libraries in this study had Jurkat cell RNA spiked in. CDR3s include the opening cysteine and the closing phenylalanine or tryptophan. A D gene is named only where the DNA matches it firmly. A clone size is listed for some rows: how often the clone was seen (once, few, many), or a class if it is expanded.

size	D	V	J	DNA	CDR3
many	-	TRBV11-2	TRBJ2-7	TGTGCCAGCAGCCTCCTCGGGGGTTCAGGCTACGAGCAGTACTTC	CASSLLGGSGYEQYF
many	-	TRBV6-5	TRBJ2-7	TGTGCCAGCAGTTATAAGTCTACCTACGAGCAGTACTTC	CASSYKSTYEQYF
-	-	TRBV30	TRBJ1-1	TGTGCCTTAAAAACGGGGGGGCGGGCCACTGAAGCTTTCTTT	CALKTGGRATEAFF
-	TRBD1	TRBV7-9	TRBJ2-3	TGTGCCAGCAGCCCCAGATACCGGGACAGGGGGCTCGTTACGCAGTATTTT	CASSPRYRDRGLVTQYF
-	-	TRBV7-9	TRBJ2-5	TGTGCCAGCAGCTCAACAGAGGTCTACCAAGAGACCCAGTACTTC	CASSSTEVYQETQYF
few	-	TRBV14	TRBJ2-3	TGTGCCAGCAGCCGAAAAGGGGGAGGTACCACAGATACGCAGTATTTT	CASSRKGGGTTDTQYF
few	TRBD1	TRBV4-1	TRBJ2-1	TGCGCCAGCAGCCCGACAGGGCTTGAGCAGTTCTTC	CASSPTGLEQFF
-	-	TRBV11-2	TRBJ2-7	TGTGCCAGCAGCTTCGGCAGCCCCCTGGAGCAGTACTTC	CASSFGSPLEQYF
many	TRBD1	TRBV5-6	TRBJ2-7	TGTGCCAGCAGCCTAGGGGGCGTCGGACTGTACTTC	CASSLGGVGLYF
-	-	TRBV7-9	TRBJ2-7	TGTGCCAGCAGCTTAGCGTCCGCCTACTCCTACGAGCAGTACTTC	CASSLASAYSYEQYF
many	-	TRBV7-9	TRBJ1-2	TGTGCCAGCAGCTTCCCGTACAGTCACTATGGCTACACCTTC	CASSFPYSHYGYTF
-	TRBD1	TRBV7-9	TRBJ1-2	TGTGCCAGCAGCTTAGCCCCGGACAGGGGGCACGGCTACACCTTC	CASSLAPDRGHGYTF
-	-	TRBV12-3/TRBV12-4	TRBJ2-5	TGTGCCAGCAGTTTACTCTCAGGGGAAGGCGAGGAGACCCAGTACTTC	CASSLLSGEGEETQYF
-	TRBD1	TRBV12-3/TRBV12-4	TRBJ2-2	TGTGCCAGCACTGGGACAGTGAACACCAGGGAGCTGTTTTTT	CASTGTVNTRELFF
-	-	TRBV7-9	TRBJ2-2	TGTGCCAGCAGCCACAAGCCAGGGGGGCACACCGGGGAGCTGTTTTTT	CASSHKPGGHTGELFF
few	TRBD2	TRBV11-2	TRBJ2-5	TGTGCCAGCAGCTCTCGCCCGGGGGGGCGCCTCCAAGAGACCCAGTACTTC	CASSSRPGGRLQETQYF
-	-	TRBV7-9	TRBJ2-3	TGTGCCAGCAGCCGAGTCGGGGATTCTAGCACAGATACGCAGTATTTT	CASSRVGDSSTDTQYF
-	-	TRBV30	TRBJ1-2	TGTGCCTGGAGTGTACGGGGGTACTATGGCTACACCTTC	CAWSVRGYYGYTF
few	TRBD1	TRBV19	TRBJ2-7	TGTGCCAGTAGTATAAACGACAGGGTATACGAGCAGTACTTC	CASSINDRVYEQYF
few	TRBD1	TRBV6-5	TRBJ2-1	TGTGCCAGCGGCGGGGACAGGGGGCTTCGTGAGCAGTTCTTC	CASGGDRGLREQFF
-	-	TRBV6-2/TRBV6-3	TRBJ2-1	TGTGCCAGCAGTTACTCGAAAGGGCCACCAAATGAGCAGTTCTTC	CASSYSKGPPNEQFF
many	TRBD2	TRBV7-2	TRBJ2-3	TGTGCCAGCAGCTTCGTCACTAGCGGGGGGCCGCAAGATACGCAGTATTTT	CASSFVTSGGPQDTQYF
-	-	TRBV27	TRBJ2-3	TGTGCCAGCAGTTTATTAGGCCCATGGGGCACAGATACGCAGTATTTT	CASSLLGPWGTDTQYF
few	TRBD2	TRBV5-8	TRBJ2-7	TGTGCCAGCAGCTTGGAGATAAGGACTAGCGGGGCGGCCGAGCAGTACTTC	CASSLEIRTSGAAEQYF
-	-	TRBV27	TRBJ2-7	TGTGCCAGCAGTTTATCGCAGAAAGGGCCCTACGAGCAGTACTTC	CASSLSQKGPYEQYF
many	-	TRBV14	TRBJ2-1	TGTGCCAGCAGCCCCTCATTACCAGGGTCCTACAATGAGCAGTTCTTC	CASSPSLPGSYNEQFF
-	TRBD1	TRBV4-3	TRBJ1-2	TGCGCCAGCAGCCAAGATTTACAGGGGGCAAGCTATGGCTACACCTTC	CASSQDLQGASYGYTF
many	-	TRBV12-3/TRBV12-4	TRBJ1-1	TGTGCCAGCAGTTTAGTGGGGGTCCTCGGAACTGAAGCTTTCTTT	CASSLVGVLGTEAFF
-	-	TRBV19	TRBJ1-1	TGTGCCAGTAGGAGGATTTTCGGGGACACTGAAGCTTTCTTT	CASRRIFGDTEAFF
-	TRBD1	TRBV12-3/TRBV12-4	TRBJ2-7	TGTGCCAGCGGCTCATACCCTAGGACAGGGGACGAGCAGTACTTC	CASGSYPRTGDEQYF
-	-	TRBV11-2	TRBJ2-7	TGTGCCAGCAGCTTAGTATTGGGGGGAGACCACGAGCAGTACTTC	CASSLVLGGDHEQYF
many	-	TRBV29-1	TRBJ2-5	TGCAGCGTTGAAGATCCAACGGGGGTGGAGACCCAGTACTTC	CSVEDPTGVETQYF
many	TRBD2	TRBV2	TRBJ2-3	TGTGCCAGCAGTGCGCTAGCGGGGGCTAGCACAGATACGCAGTATTTT	CASSALAGASTDTQYF
-	-	TRBV6-6	TRBJ2-7	TGTGCCAGCAGTTCTAAACAGGGCCACTACGAGCAGTACTTC	CASSSKQGHYEQYF
once	-	TRBV4-3	TRBJ2-3	TGCGCCAGCAGCCAAGACAGGGGCAGGATAAGCGCAGATACGCAGTATTTT	CASSQDRGRISADTQYF
few	-	TRBV4-3	TRBJ2-3	TGCGCCAGCAGCCAAGATTGGGTAGCTGCAGATACGCAGTATTTT	CASSQDWVAADTQYF
few	-	TRBV27	TRBJ1-1	TGTGCCAGCAGCCTTTATGGGCAGGGGAAAACTTTCTTT	CASSLYGQGKTFF
-	-	TRBV20-1	TRBJ1-5	TGCAGTGCTAGAGATTTGGGGTACCATCAGCCCCAGCATTTT	CSARDLGYHQPQHF
few	-	TRBV28	TRBJ1-5	TGTGCCAACGGGGCTTATAGCAATCAGCCCCAGCATTTT	CANGAYSNQPQHF
many	-	TRBV12-3/TRBV12-4	TRBJ2-5	TGTGCCAGCAGTTTCCACAGGGACCAAGAGACCCAGTACTTC	CASSFHRDQETQYF
many	-	TRBV24-1	TRBJ2-1	TGTGCCACCAGTGATCGACAGGTATACAATGAGCAGTTCTTC	CATSDRQVYNEQFF